The text below deals with one T cell receptor (beta chain). Methods used by the authors: Amplified reference gene primers provided the basis for estimating nucleated cell counts. The method was immunoSEQ multiplex PCR; TCRdb's version includes in-frame clones alone and lacks a portion of them. V, J and clone size reflect that table, while D and trimming were determined from the DNA. This sample has about 220,000 clones, with approximately 80% found just once. Trimming pared 5 bases from V and 0 bases from J, leaving 17 bases between. The CDR3 consists of 17 residues. Germline CDR1 and CDR2: MNHNY and SVGAGI (reference sequence). This entry is derived from a study of blood T cell repertoires in COVID-19.

Sequencing was done on a sample of peripheral blood. The sequence was obtained from a man aged 25 to 40 with active or convalescent COVID-19. V is TRBV6-6 and J is TRBJ1-3; D gene ambiguous. This CDR3 reads CASSRSRILGSGNTIYF. As DNA, the CDR3 is TGTGCCAGCAGTCGAAGCAGGATACTTGGCTCTGGAAACACCATATATTTT.